This T cell receptor beta chain was identified in a study of T cell repertoires in cytomegalovirus infection. About the study: The public TCR beta signatures pointed to both CMV infection and matching HLA type.

The study's findings and limits: Public TCR beta family frequency separated CMV-and-HLA carriers, including in an independent cohort. The response measured ex vivo was dominated by TCR beta clonotypes (HLA-C-restricted and CMV-specific).

This clonotype has only a few counts. Its antigen is as yet unknown. A single record per CDR3 protein comes from TCRdb applying MiXCR to the reads. The table includes approximately 170,000 distinct CDR3 sequences, roughly 17% detected once. Germline V lookup: CDR1 SQVTM, CDR2 ANQGSEA. The CDR3 is made up of 15 amino acids. The ends lost 0 bases at V and 3 bases at J; junction bases unmatched: 5. V gene TRBV29-1 combines with J gene TRBJ2-5; 9 nucleotides match TRBD2. This clonotype originated in a human donor in good health (CMV status not recorded). Some clones in this sample may be carry-over from other donors' samples. Material: CD8+ T cells from PBMCs. Written as DNA, the CDR3 is TGCAGCGTTGAAGATGGCGGGGGGGCCGAAGAGACCCAGTACTTC. This translates into CSVEDGGGAEETQYF.